Listed here are 10 T cell receptor beta chains from one sample, sequenced in a study of CD8 T cell repertoires and HIV-1 epitope variants. These receptors are not linked to any known antigen. Clones were sequenced by immunoSEQ multiplex PCR, and TCRdb holds only the in-frame ones, with some missing. Found here are thousands of clones, around 64% of them singletons; the top ten hold about 40%. Sequenced input: cultured CD8+ T cells derived from PBMCs. The receptors were sampled from a male donor with HIV.

The chain has TRBV5-4 and TRBJ1-1; TRBD1 might be the D (5 bases). The V gene's germline CDR1 is SGHNT and CDR2 YYREEE (reference sequence). Trimming stripped 0 bases from V and 5 bases from J, with 8 bases between. The CDR3 covers 13 residues. Here the CDR3 reads CASSLAEGTEAFF. CDR3 sequence (DNA): TGTGCCAGCAGCTTGGCCGAGGGGACTGAAGCTTTCTTT.

This sequence joins TRBV5-6 and TRBJ2-5, with D uncertain. Germline V lookup: CDR1 SGHDT, CDR2 YYEEEE. V was cut by 0 bases and J by 3 bases, with 9 bases left in between. The CDR3 contains 14 residues. Here the CDR3 reads CASSLGAVEETQYF. The CDR3 DNA sequence: TGTGCCAGCAGCTTGGGAGCAGTTGAAGAGACCCAGTACTTC.

This clone is a singleton in its sample. The V and J genes are TRBV4-1 and TRBJ1-2; no reliable D call. The V and J ends lost 4 bases and 1 base respectively, with 16 bases between them. There are 16 residues in the CDR3. Germline V gene sequence: CDR1 MGHRA, CDR2 YSYEKL. Here the CDR3 DNA reads TGCGCCAGCAGCCCCGCCGGAGGGCTGGTTAACTATGGCTACACCTTC. As protein: CASSPAGGLVNYGYTF.

In this sample, this clone turned up a few times. The genes are TRBV5-4 and TRBJ1-1; 12 bases line up with TRBD1. With V trimmed by 1 base and J by 4 bases, 2 bases remained unmatched. This CDR3 has 15 amino acids. Looked up from germline, CDR1 is SGHNT and CDR2 is YYREEE (reference sequence). The CDR3 nucleotides are TGTGCCAGCAGCTTGAGGGACAGGGGGCCCACTGAAGCTTTCTTT. This codes for CASSLRDRGPTEAFF.

This clone appeared a single time. The chain employs TRBV7-3 and TRBJ2-5; perhaps TRBD2 as D (5 bases). The CDR3 consists of 16 residues. The V end was cut by 4 bases, the J end by 4 bases, with 19 bases between. Germline V gene lookup returns CDR1 SGHTA and CDR2 FQGTGA. CDR3 sequence: CASSSSGPGLRETQYF. The CDR3 coding sequence is TGTGCCAGCAGCTCCTCAGGCCCGGGGTTGCGAGAGACCCAGTACTTC.

The count of this clone is one. The genes are TRBV27 and TRBJ2-1, with 13 bases matching TRBD2. This CDR3 region has 18 residues. The V gene end was trimmed by 5 bases and the J gene end by 6 bases; junction bases not matched to a gene: 13. Germline values: CDR1 MNHEY, CDR2 SMNVEV (reference sequence). CDR3 in amino acids: CASSATPTGLAGTNEQFF. The CDR3 DNA reads TGTGCCAGCAGTGCTACCCCCACGGGACTAGCGGGGACCAATGAGCAGTTCTTC.

This clone has just a few counts. The chain recombines TRBV14 with TRBJ2-1; TRBD2 aligns across 7 bases. The CDR3 is 16 amino acids. CDR1 SGHDN and CDR2 FVKESK come from the germline V gene. The trim removed 4 bases at V and 7 bases at J, leaving 13 bases unmatched. The CDR3 sequence: CASSPRVAGWGNEQFF. CDR3 bases: TGTGCCAGCAGCCCCCGGGTAGCGGGCTGGGGGAATGAGCAGTTCTTC.

This clone is judged medium-sized (0.01 to 0.1%). V gene TRBV7-9 combines with J gene TRBJ1-1; 10 bases are shared with TRBD1. The CDR3 is 15 residues long. The ends lost 5 bases at V and 7 bases at J; junction bases unmatched: 10. Germline V gene sequence: CDR1 SEHNR, CDR2 FQNEAQ (reference sequence). CDR3 coding DNA: TGTGCCAGCAGCCAATCGACAGGGGGCGGCTATGAAGCTTTCTTT. This gives the protein CASSQSTGGGYEAFF.

This chain joins TRBV7-6 and TRBJ2-1; a weak D match, TRBD1 (6 bases). Trimming took 5 bases from V and 6 from J, leaving 20 bases between them. Germline V CDR1 and CDR2: SGHVS, FNYEAQ. There are 16 residues in the CDR3. CDR3 loop: CASSPGVAGTSNEQFF. DNA of the CDR3: TGTGCCAGCAGCCCAGGGGTGGCAGGAACCTCCAATGAGCAGTTCTTC.

This clone was picked up a small number of times. The rearrangement joins TRBV19 to TRBJ2-1, with D possibly matching TRBD2 (5 bases). The CDR3 is 9 residues long. V shed 9 bases and J shed 8 bases, with 5 bases lying between them. The V gene's germline CDR1 is LNHDA and CDR2 SQIVND (reference sequence). The CDR3 loop reads CASGDEQFF. For the CDR3, the DNA is TGTGCCAGCGGGGATGAGCAGTTCTTC. The full variable domain, in which reference TRBV19 and TRBJ2-1 provide the parts outside the CDR3, is DGGITQSPKYLFRKEGQNVTLSCEQNLNHDAMYWYRQDPGQGLRLIYYSQIVNDFQKGDIAEGYSVSREKKESFPLTVTSAQKNPTAFYLCASGDEQFFGPGTRLTVL.